This record covers a single TCR beta chain. Clones were read by immunoSEQ multiplex PCR, and TCRdb kept only the in-frame ones, dropping some. The sample lists roughly 120,000 clones; approximately 75% were seen once. This sample is part of a study of radiation and T cells in renal cell carcinoma. V was clipped by 0 bases and J by 7 bases; unmatched bases: 9. CDR3 length equals 17 residues. From germline, CDR1 is SGHRS and CDR2 YFSETQ. Time point specified: blood 2 weeks post-SBRT. Treatment noted: 15 Gy SBRT to primary tumor, nephrectomy 4 weeks later. Serial blood draws occurred at baseline and 2 and 4 weeks post-SBRT.

This material consisted of blood, taken from a patient whose treatment included radiotherapy and nephrectomy. This chain connects TRBV5-1 to TRBJ2-1; 11 nucleotides agree with TRBD2. This sequence originates from a woman aged 60 to 75 with renal cell carcinoma. This chain's CDR3 is CASSLAIGASGGNEQFF. The CDR3 nucleotides are TGCGCCAGCAGCTTGGCTATAGGGGCTAGCGGGGGGAATGAGCAGTTCTTC.